The subject of this entry is one TCR beta chain. No antigen is known for it. CD8+ and CD4+ blood T cells underwent TCR beta sequencing. This specimen comes from a study of CD8 T cells in Susac syndrome. Study details: Treatment status at blood draw for the Susac syndrome patients was therapy-naive, corticosteroids, or intravenous immunoglobulin alone. General study findings and limits: Acknowledgment was made by the study that its TCR sequencing and HLA analysis involved a relatively small number of individuals.

Reverse transcription of roughly 0.5 to 1 ug RNA was performed with random hexamers. Amplification of the TCR beta CDR3 was carried out by immunoSEQ multiplex PCR, which spanned a total of 54 Vbeta and 13 Jbeta segments. From the immunoSEQ multiplex PCR reads, TCRdb called clonotypes with MiXCR, one entry per CDR3 protein. Among around 100,000 distinct CDR3 sequences listed, roughly 96% were seen once. The CDR3 loop spans 15 amino acids. V lost 3 bases, J lost 3 bases, and 4 bases stayed unmatched. Germline V lookup: CDR1 LNHDA, CDR2 SQIVND (reference sequence). The source material was CD8+ T cells from PBMCs. The rearrangement uses TRBV19 and TRBJ1-5; 8 bases line up with TRBD1. The receptor was derived from a human donor with Susac syndrome. Written as DNA, the CDR3 is TGTGCCAGTAGTATCATGACAGGGGACAATCAGCCCCAGCATTTT. Translating it yields CASSIMTGDNQPQHF.